The next 7 T cell receptor beta chains were all read from a single sample in a study of T cell responses to AZD1222 COVID-19 vaccine. Measured with immunoSEQ multiplex PCR; TCRdb has only the in-frame clones, and not every one. The sample lists tens of thousands of clones; more than 70% were seen once. Sequencing used peripheral blood, obtained on day 0 of AZD1222 vaccination. The receptors stem from an adult in good health.

The chain links TRBV11-3 to TRBJ2-7; a possible D gene is TRBD1 (5 bases). With 4 bases removed from V and 2 bases from J, the gap between germline ends came to 9 bases. Germline loops: CDR1 SGHNT, CDR2 YENEEA. The CDR3 loop spans 13 amino acids. The CDR3 DNA reads as TGTGCCAGCAGCTGGGGCGCCACCTACGAGCAGTACTTC. Translation: CASSWGATYEQYF.

The J gene is TRBJ2-7, the V gene TRBV5-5; tentative D call: TRBD2 (6 bases). Germline values: CDR1 SGHKS, CDR2 YYEKEE (reference sequence). The CDR3 length is 13 residues. Trimming removed 0 bases at V and 5 bases at J, with 9 bases between. The CDR3 protein is CASSLAEGHEQYF. The CDR3 DNA reads TGTGCCAGCAGCTTGGCGGAGGGGCACGAGCAGTACTTC. Full variable domain (outside the CDR3, taken from reference TRBV5-5 and TRBJ2-7): DAGVTQSPTHLIKTRGQQVTLRCSPISGHKSVSWYQQVLGQGPQFIFQYYEKEERGRGNFPDRFSARQFPNYSSELNVNALLLGDSALYLCASSLAEGHEQYFGPGTRLTVT.

J is TRBJ2-1 and V is TRBV2; 7 bases line up with TRBD2. The trim removed 6 bases at V and 8 bases at J, leaving 13 bases unmatched. This CDR3 comprises 15 residues. Germline CDR1 and CDR2: SNHLY and FYNNEI. Here the CDR3 reads CASRTSPREWDEQFF. CDR3 DNA: TGTGCCAGCAGGACCTCTCCGCGGGAGTGGGATGAGCAGTTCTTC.

This clone is a singleton in its sample. CDR3 sequence: CASSHADRQHF. CDR3 bases: TGTGCCAGCAGCCATGCGGACAGGCAGCATTTT. The chain links TRBV11-2 to TRBJ1-5, with 7 positions matching TRBD1. The CDR3 sequence is 11 residues long. Looked up from germline, CDR1 is SGHAT and CDR2 is FQNNGV. V shed 5 bases, J shed 13 bases, and the junction held 5 bases outside the gene matches.

This rearrangement joins TRBV5-1 to TRBJ1-6, with 7 bases lining up with TRBD1. The CDR3 is made up of 18 amino acids. Germline CDR1 is SGHRS and CDR2 is YFSETQ. V shed 7 bases and J 0 bases; nucleotides not matched to a gene: 13. The CDR3 protein is CASRPFGTASSYNSPLHF. The CDR3 nucleotides read TGCGCCAGCCGTCCATTTGGGACAGCGAGCTCCTATAATTCACCCCTCCACTTT. Full variable domain (remainder filled in from reference TRBV5-1 and TRBJ1-6): KAGVTQTPRYLIKTRGQQVTLSCSPISGHRSVSWYQQTPGQGLQFLFEYFSETQRNKGNFPGRFSGRQFSNSRSEMNVSTLELGDSALYLCASRPFGTASSYNSPLHFGNGTRLTVT.

The rearrangement joins TRBV5-1 to TRBJ1-1; the D gene is possibly TRBD1 (6 bases). Trimming pared 4 bases from V and 5 bases from J, leaving 15 bases between. The germline gives CDR1 SGHRS, CDR2 YFSETQ. The CDR3 spans 14 residues. CDR3 sequence (DNA): TGCGCCAGCAGCCTCACAGGGTCCCGGACTGAAGCTTTCTTT. Its protein is CASSLTGSRTEAFF.

The rearrangement joins TRBV3-1 (or the pseudogene TRBV3-2) to TRBJ1-5; D may be TRBD1 (5 bases). The germline V gene has CDR1 LGHDT and CDR2 YNNKEL (reference sequence). V lost 3 bases and J lost 4, with 10 bases in between. CDR3 length: 14 amino acids. CDR3 sequence: CASSQSQGNQPQHF. The CDR3 bases are TGTGCCAGCAGCCAGAGCCAGGGTAATCAGCCCCAGCATTTT.